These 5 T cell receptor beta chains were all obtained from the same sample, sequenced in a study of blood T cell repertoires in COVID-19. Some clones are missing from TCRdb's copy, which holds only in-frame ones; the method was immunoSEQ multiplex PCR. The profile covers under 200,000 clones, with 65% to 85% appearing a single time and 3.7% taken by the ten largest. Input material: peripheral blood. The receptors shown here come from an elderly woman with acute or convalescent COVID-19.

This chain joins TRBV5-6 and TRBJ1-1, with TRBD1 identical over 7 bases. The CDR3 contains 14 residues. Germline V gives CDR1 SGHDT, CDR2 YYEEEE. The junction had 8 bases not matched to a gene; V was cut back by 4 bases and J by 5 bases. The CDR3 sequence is CASSKGQPPTEAFF. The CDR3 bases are TGTGCCAGCAGCAAGGGACAGCCTCCGACTGAAGCTTTCTTT.

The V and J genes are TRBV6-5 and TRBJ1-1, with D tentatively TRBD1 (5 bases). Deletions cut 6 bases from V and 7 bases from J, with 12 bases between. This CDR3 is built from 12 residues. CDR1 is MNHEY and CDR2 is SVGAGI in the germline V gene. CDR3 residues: CASRTHQGEAFF. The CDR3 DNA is TGTGCCAGCAGAACACACCAGGGTGAAGCTTTCTTT.

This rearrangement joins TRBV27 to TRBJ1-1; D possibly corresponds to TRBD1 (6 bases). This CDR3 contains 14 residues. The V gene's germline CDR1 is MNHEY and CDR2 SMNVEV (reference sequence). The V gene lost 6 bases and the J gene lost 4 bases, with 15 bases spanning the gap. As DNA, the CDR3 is TGTGCCAGCAGCTCCCCTATCAGGGGCACTGAAGCTTTCTTT. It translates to CASSSPIRGTEAFF.

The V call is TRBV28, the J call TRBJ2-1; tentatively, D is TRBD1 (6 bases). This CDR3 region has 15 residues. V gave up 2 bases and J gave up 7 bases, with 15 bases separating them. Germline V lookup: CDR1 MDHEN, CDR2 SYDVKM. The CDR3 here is CASSLRQGWSNEQFF. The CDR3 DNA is TGTGCCAGCAGTTTAAGGCAGGGGTGGTCAAATGAGCAGTTCTTC.

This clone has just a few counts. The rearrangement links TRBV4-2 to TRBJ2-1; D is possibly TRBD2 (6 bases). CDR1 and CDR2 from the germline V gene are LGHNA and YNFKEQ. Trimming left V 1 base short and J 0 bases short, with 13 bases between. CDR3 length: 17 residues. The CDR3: CASSQASSASSYNEQFF. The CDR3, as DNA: TGTGCCAGCAGCCAAGCGTCTAGCGCCAGCTCCTACAATGAGCAGTTCTTC.